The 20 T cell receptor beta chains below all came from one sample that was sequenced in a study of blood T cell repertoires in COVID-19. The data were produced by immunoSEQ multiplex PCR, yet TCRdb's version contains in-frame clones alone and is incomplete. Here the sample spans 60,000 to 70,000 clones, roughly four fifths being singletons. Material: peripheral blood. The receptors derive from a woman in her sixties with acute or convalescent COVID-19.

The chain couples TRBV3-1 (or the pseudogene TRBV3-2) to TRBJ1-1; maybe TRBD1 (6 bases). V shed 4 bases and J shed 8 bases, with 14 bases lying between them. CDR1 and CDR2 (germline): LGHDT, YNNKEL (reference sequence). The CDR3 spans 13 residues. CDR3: CASSLLRQAEAFF. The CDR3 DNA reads TGTGCCAGCAGCCTCCTCCGACAGGCAGAAGCTTTCTTT.

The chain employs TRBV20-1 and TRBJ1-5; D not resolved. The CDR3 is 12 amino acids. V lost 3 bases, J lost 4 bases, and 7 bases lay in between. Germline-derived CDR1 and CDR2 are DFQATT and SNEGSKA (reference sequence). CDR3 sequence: CSASPGNQPQHF. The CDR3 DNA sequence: TGCAGTGCTAGTCCGGGGAATCAGCCCCAGCATTTT.

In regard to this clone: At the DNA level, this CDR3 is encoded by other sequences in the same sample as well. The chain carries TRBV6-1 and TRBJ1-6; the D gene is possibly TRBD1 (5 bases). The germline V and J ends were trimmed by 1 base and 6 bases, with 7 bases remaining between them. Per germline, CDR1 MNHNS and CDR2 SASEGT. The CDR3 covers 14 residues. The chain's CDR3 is CASSEGQGNSPLHF. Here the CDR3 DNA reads TGTGCCAGCAGTGAAGGGCAGGGTAATTCACCCCTCCACTTT.

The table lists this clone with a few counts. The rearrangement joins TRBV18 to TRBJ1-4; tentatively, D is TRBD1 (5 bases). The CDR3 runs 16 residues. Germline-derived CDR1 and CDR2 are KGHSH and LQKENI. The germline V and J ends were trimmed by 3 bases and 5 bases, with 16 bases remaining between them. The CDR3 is CASSPSNPGGNEKLFF. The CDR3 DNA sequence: TGTGCCAGCTCACCCTCGAACCCCGGGGGGAATGAAAAACTGTTTTTT.

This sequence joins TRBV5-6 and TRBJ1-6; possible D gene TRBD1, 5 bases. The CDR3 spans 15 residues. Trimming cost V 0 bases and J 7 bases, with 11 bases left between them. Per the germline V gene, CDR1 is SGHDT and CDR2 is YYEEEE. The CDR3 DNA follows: TGTGCCAGCAGCTTGGTTTGGGGCGGAAATTCACCCCTCCACTTT. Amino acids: CASSLVWGGNSPLHF.

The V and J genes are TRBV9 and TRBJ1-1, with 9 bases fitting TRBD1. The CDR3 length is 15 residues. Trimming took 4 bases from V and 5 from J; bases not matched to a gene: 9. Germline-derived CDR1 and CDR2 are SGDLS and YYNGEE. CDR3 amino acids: CASSSGGTGLTEAFF. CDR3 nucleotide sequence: TGTGCCAGCAGCTCGGGAGGGACAGGGCTTACTGAAGCTTTCTTT.

For the CDR3, the DNA is TGTGCCAGCAGCTTAACAGGGGGTACCACAGATACGCAGTATTTT. Amino acid sequence: CASSLTGGTTDTQYF. The chain has TRBV7-3 and TRBJ2-3, with D perhaps TRBD1 (6 bases). V lost 0 bases and J 2 bases, leaving 9 bases between the germline ends. This CDR3 contains 15 residues. Germline CDR1 SGHTA, CDR2 FQGTGA.

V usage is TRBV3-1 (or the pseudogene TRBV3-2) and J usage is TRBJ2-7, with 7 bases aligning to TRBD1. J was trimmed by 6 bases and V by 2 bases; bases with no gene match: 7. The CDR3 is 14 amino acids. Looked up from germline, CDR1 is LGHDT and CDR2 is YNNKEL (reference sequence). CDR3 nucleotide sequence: TGTGCCAGCAGCCAACGGACAGGTGTAAGCGAGCAGTACTTC. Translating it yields CASSQRTGVSEQYF.

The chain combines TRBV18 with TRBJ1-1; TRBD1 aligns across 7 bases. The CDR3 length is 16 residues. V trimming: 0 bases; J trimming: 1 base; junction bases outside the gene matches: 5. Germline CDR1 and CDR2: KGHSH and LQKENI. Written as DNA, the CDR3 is TGTGCCAGCTCACCACCTCGAGGACAGGAGAACACTGAAGCTTTCTTT. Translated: CASSPPRGQENTEAFF.

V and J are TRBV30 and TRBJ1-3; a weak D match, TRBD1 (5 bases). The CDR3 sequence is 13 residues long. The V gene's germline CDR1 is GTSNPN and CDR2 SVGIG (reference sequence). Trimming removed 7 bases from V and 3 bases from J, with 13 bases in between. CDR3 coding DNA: TGTGCCTACGCGGGGGGGAATGGAAACACCATATATTTT. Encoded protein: CAYAGGNGNTIYF.

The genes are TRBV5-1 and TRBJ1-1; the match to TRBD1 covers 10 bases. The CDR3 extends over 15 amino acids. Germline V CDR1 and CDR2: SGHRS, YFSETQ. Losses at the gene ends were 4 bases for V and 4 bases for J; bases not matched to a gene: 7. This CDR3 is CASSPRQGAGTEAFF. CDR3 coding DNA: TGCGCCAGCAGCCCACGACAGGGGGCAGGCACTGAAGCTTTCTTT. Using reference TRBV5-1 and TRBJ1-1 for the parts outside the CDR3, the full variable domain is KAGVTQTPRYLIKTRGQQVTLSCSPISGHRSVSWYQQTPGQGLQFLFEYFSETQRNKGNFPGRFSGRQFSNSRSEMNVSTLELGDSALYLCASSPRQGAGTEAFFGQGTRLTVV.

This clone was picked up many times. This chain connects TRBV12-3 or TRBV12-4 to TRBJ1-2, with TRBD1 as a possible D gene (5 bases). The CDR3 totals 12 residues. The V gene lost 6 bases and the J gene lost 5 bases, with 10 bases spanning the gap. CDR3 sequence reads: CASRSGKYGYTF. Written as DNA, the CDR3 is TGTGCCAGCAGGTCAGGGAAATATGGCTACACCTTC.

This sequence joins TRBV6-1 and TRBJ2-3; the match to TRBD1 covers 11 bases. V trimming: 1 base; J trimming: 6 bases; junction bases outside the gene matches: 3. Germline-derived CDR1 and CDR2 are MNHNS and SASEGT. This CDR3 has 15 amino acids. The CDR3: CASSEGTGGRDTQYF. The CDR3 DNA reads TGTGCCAGCAGTGAAGGGACAGGGGGCAGGGATACGCAGTATTTT.

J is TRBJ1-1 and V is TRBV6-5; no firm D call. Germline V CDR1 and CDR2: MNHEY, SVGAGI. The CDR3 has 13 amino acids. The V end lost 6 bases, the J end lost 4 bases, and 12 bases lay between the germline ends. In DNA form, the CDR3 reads TGTGCCAGCAGCTGGGCTTCGGCCACTGAAGCTTTCTTT. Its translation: CASSWASATEAFF.

The DNA of the CDR3 is TGTGCCAGCAGCTCTCCGGGACAGGGGTCCTACGAGCAGTACTTC. It is translated as CASSSPGQGSYEQYF. V and J are TRBV7-6 and TRBJ2-7; 10 bases map to TRBD1. Germline CDR1 is SGHVS and CDR2 is FNYEAQ. CDR3 length equals 15 residues. V lost 4 bases to trimming and J lost 1 base; unmatched junction nucleotides: 4.

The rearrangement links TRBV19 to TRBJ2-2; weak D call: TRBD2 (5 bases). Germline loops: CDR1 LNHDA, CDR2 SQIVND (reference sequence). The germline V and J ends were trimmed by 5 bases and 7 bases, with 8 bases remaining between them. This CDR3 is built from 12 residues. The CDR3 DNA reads TGTGCCAGTAGTGAGCGGTACGGGGAGCTGTTTTTT. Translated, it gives CASSERYGELFF.

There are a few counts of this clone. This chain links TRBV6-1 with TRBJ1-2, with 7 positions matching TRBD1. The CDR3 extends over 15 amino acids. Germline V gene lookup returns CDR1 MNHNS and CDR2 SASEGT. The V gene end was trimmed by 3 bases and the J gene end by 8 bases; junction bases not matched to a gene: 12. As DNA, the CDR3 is TGTGCCAGCAGTGACATTGACAGGGCCCCGAGCGGCTACACCTTC. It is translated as CASSDIDRAPSGYTF.

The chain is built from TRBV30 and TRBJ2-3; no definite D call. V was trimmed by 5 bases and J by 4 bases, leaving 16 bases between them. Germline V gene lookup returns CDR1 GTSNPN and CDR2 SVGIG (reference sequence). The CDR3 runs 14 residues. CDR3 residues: CAWVSRFGADTQYF. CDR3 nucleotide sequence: TGTGCCTGGGTATCGCGTTTTGGAGCAGATACGCAGTATTTT.

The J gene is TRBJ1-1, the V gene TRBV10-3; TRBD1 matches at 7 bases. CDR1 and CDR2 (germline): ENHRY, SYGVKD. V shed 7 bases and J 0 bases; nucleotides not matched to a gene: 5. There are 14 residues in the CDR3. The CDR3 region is CAINTGQLNTEAFF. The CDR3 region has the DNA TGTGCCATCAATACGGGACAGCTGAACACTGAAGCTTTCTTT.

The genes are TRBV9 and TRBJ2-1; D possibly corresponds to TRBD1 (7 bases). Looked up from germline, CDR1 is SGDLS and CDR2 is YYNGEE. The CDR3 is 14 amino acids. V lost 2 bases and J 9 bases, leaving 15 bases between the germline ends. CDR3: CASSVDREDAEQFF. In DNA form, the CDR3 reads TGTGCCAGCAGCGTCGACAGGGAGGATGCTGAGCAGTTCTTC.